The TCR beta chain under discussion was sequenced for a study of cytomegalovirus exposure and HLA in healthy donors. Study-wide results and caveats: Across donors, sequencing depth was assumed by presence/absence analyses to be roughly uniform. Later analysis reportedly placed an Asian-associated ancestry cluster below the roughly 680-donor mean in N-insertions. A later analysis found common viral pathogens apparently linked to several of the most significant clusters.

Trimming left V 4 bases short and J 6 bases short, with 22 bases between. Germline lookup yields CDR1 GTSNPN and CDR2 SVGIG (reference sequence). This CDR3 has 15 residues. Note on this clone: Its antigen is not identified.

It was with 60 Vbeta and 13 Jbeta primers that the PCR ran. Method: immunoSEQ multiplex PCR; TCRdb's copy keeps in-frame clones and lacks some. The table shows 150,000 or so clones, with 60% to 75% occurring only once. The clonotype was recovered from a man aged 18-30 years in good health and CMV-seronegative. The material sequenced was PBMCs. V gene TRBV30 combines with J gene TRBJ2-7, with D maybe TRBD2 (5 bases). The CDR3 spells CAWIPPLGATGEQYF. The CDR3 DNA sequence: TGTGCCTGGATCCCACCACTGGGAGCCACGGGCGAGCAGTACTTC.